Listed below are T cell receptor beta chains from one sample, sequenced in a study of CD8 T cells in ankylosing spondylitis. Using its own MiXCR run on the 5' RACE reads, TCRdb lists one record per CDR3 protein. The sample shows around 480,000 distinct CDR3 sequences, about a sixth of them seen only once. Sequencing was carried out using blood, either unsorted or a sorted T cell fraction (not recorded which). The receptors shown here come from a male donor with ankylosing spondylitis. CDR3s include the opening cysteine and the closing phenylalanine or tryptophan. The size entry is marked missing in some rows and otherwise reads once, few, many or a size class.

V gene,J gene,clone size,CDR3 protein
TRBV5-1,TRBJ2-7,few,CASSLTGSTYEQYF
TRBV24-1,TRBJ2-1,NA,CATSSKRGARSYNEQFF
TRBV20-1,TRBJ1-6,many,CSARSEAGGNSPLHF
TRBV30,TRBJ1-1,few,CAWTRGYMAGDNTEAFF
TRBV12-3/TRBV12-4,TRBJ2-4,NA,CASSFRTGAGIQYF
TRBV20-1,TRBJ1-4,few,CSATPGGLNEKLFF
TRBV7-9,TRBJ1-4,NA,CASSSRDRGLNEKLFF
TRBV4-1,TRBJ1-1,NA,CASSQGQQTEAFF
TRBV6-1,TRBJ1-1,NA,CASSDPGLYTEAFF
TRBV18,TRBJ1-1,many,CASSPVGTEAFF
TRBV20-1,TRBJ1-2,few,CSASRHLANYGYTF
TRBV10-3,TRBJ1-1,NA,CAIRGDGNTEAFF
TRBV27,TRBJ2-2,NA,CASSLRTGKAGELFF
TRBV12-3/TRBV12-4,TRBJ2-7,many,CASSSRPGLAASYEQYF
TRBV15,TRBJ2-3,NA,CATSSLAGVTDTQYF